The clone carrying this TCR beta chain has more than one count but fewer than ten. Antigen: not known. The data were taken from a study of neurological immune-mediated disorders. Overall study: Of the multiple sclerosis patients, roughly 35 in total, roughly 30 were relapsing-remitting and 3 were secondary progressive. Study findings and constraints: HTLV-1-associated myelopathy had the most TCR clonal expansion, while multiple sclerosis had the least, a level that fell below healthy controls. Private repertoires in all groups were suggested, as expanded clones shared no CDR3 amino acid sequences across subjects.

V was trimmed by 4 bases and J by 3 bases, leaving 9 bases between them. Germline-derived CDR1 and CDR2 are SGHDN and FVKESK. The CDR3 extends over 13 amino acids. The cDNA was synthesized by 5'RACE incorporating 10-nucleotide random UMIs. Via MiXCR, TCRdb re-called the 5' RACE reads, giving one row per CDR3 protein. The data hold 71,000 or so distinct CDR3 sequences, with about 5.5% observed a single time. Material: PBMCs. The receptor was derived from a woman under 40 with multiple sclerosis. This rearrangement joins TRBV14 to TRBJ1-1; D remains unclear. The DNA of the CDR3 is TGTGCCAGCAGCCCTATGTGGGACACTGAAGCTTTCTTT. This gives the protein CASSPMWDTEAFF.